A single sample is the source of the 32 T cell receptor beta chains below, sequenced in a study of T cell therapy after organ transplantation. This table comes from immunoSEQ multiplex PCR, and its TCRdb copy is limited to in-frame clones, with some not included. The sample records about 20,000 clones, roughly 89% being singletons. Stated time point: 20-29 weeks after completion of therapy. No antigen has been identified for these receptors. The starting material was CD8+ T cells from blood, obtained after autologous CMV-specific T cell therapy. These receptors originate from a human patient who had received a solid organ transplant and had CMV disease. Some T cells may have come from the graft donor.

A single count supports this clone. V and J are TRBV5-1 and TRBJ2-7; the match to TRBD2 covers 8 bases. The CDR3 consists of 18 residues. Germline lookup yields CDR1 SGHRS and CDR2 YFSETQ. Unmatched junction bases numbered 20, after V lost 4 bases and J lost 5 bases. The CDR3 sequence is CASSPWGAGVTGDDEQYF. The CDR3 region has the DNA TGCGCCAGCAGCCCGTGGGGAGCGGGAGTAACCGGGGATGACGAGCAGTACTTC. Full variable domain (outside the CDR3, taken from reference TRBV5-1 and TRBJ2-7): KAGVTQTPRYLIKTRGQQVTLSCSPISGHRSVSWYQQTPGQGLQFLFEYFSETQRNKGNFPGRFSGRQFSNSRSEMNVSTLELGDSALYLCASSPWGAGVTGDDEQYFGPGTRLTVT.

This clone was seen only a few times. The V gene is TRBV19, the J gene TRBJ1-1; no clear D gene. With 1 base removed from V and 0 bases from J, the gap between germline ends came to 6 bases. The CDR3 runs to 14 residues. CDR1 is LNHDA, CDR2 SQIVND, per germline (reference sequence). The CDR3, as DNA: TGTGCCAGTAGTATAGGACACTTGAACACTGAAGCTTTCTTT. Its translation is CASSIGHLNTEAFF.

The V call is TRBV19, the J call TRBJ2-2, with D uncertain. The CDR3 consists of 13 residues. V lost 8 bases, J lost 5 bases, and 12 bases lay in between. Per germline, CDR1 LNHDA and CDR2 SQIVND (reference sequence). CDR3 in amino acids: CASSSWGTGELFF. The CDR3 DNA follows: TGTGCCAGTTCCTCCTGGGGAACCGGGGAGCTGTTTTTT.

This rearrangement joins TRBV5-6 to TRBJ2-1; possible D gene TRBD1, 5 bases. V was cut by 4 bases and J by 7 bases, with 18 bases left in between. The CDR3 runs to 15 residues. From germline, CDR1 is SGHDT and CDR2 YYEEEE. The CDR3, as DNA: TGTGCCAGCAGCCCCGGAGCAGGGATGTTAAATGAGCAGTTCTTC. The encoded protein is CASSPGAGMLNEQFF.

V usage is TRBV11-1 and J usage is TRBJ2-1, with 11 bases fitting TRBD2. With V trimmed by 7 bases and J by 7 bases, 3 bases remained unmatched. The CDR3 extends over 13 amino acids. Germline V gene sequence: CDR1 SGHAT, CDR2 FQDESV (reference sequence). CDR3: CASTRTSGNEQFF. The CDR3 bases are TGTGCCAGCACCCGGACTAGCGGGAATGAGCAGTTCTTC. Looking up the rest from reference TRBV11-1 and TRBJ2-1 gives the full variable domain: EAEVAQSPRYKITEKSQAVAFWCDPISGHATLYWYRQILGQGPELLVQFQDESVVDDSQLPKDRFSAERLKGVDSTLKIQPAELGDSAMYLCASTRTSGNEQFFGPGTRLTVL.

The chain has TRBV7-8 and TRBJ2-7; 9 bases map to TRBD1. The CDR3 sequence is 14 residues long. Germline V gene lookup returns CDR1 SGHVS and CDR2 FQNEAQ. Losses at the gene ends were 5 bases for V and 6 bases for J; bases not matched to a gene: 8. The CDR3 coding sequence is TGTGCCAGCAGCCACTGGGGACAGGGAAGCGAGCAGTACTTC. This encodes CASSHWGQGSEQYF.

This clone appeared once. The chain is built from TRBV6-5 and TRBJ1-4; TRBD1 might be the D (5 bases). Germline V gives CDR1 MNHEY, CDR2 SVGAGI. The CDR3 length is 13 residues. Deletions cut 2 bases from V and 8 bases from J, with 9 bases between. CDR3 coding DNA: TGTGCCAGCAGTTACCGGGGGTGGGAAAAACTGTTTTTT. This translates into CASSYRGWEKLFF.

The chain is built from TRBV28 and TRBJ1-2; D remains ambiguous. The germline CDR1 and CDR2 sequences are MDHEN and SYDVKM. The germline V and J ends were trimmed by 6 bases and 4 bases, with 15 bases remaining between them. This CDR3 contains 14 residues. This CDR3 reads CASRRAPAGYGYTF. DNA of the CDR3: TGTGCCAGCAGACGGGCCCCGGCAGGCTATGGCTACACCTTC.

J is TRBJ2-3 and V is TRBV9; D possibly corresponds to TRBD1 (6 bases). The CDR3 is 18 residues long. Trimming cost V 2 bases and J 2 bases, with 21 bases left between them. CDR1 and CDR2 from the germline V gene are SGDLS and YYNGEE. CDR3 protein: CASSVPQGQGPPTDTQYF. In DNA, the CDR3 is TGTGCCAGCAGCGTTCCTCAGGGCCAGGGGCCCCCCACAGATACGCAGTATTTT. The variable domain in full, with the rest retrieved from reference TRBV9 and TRBJ2-3, is DSGVTQTPKHLITATGQRVTLRCSPRSGDLSVYWYQQSLDQGLQFLIQYYNGEERAKGNILERFSAQQFPDLHSELNLSSLELGDSALYFCASSVPQGQGPPTDTQYFGPGTRLTVL.

In this sample, this clone turned up once. Other DNA variants within this sample encode the same CDR3. The chain is built from TRBV27 and TRBJ1-5; D ambiguous. This CDR3 has 13 residues. V was pared by 3 bases and J by 2 bases, with 5 bases between. Germline CDR1 and CDR2: MNHEY and SMNVEV (reference sequence). The CDR3: CASSLDGNQPQHF. The CDR3 DNA reads TGTGCCAGCAGTTTGGACGGCAATCAGCCCCAGCATTTT.

This clone was recorded only once. The J gene is TRBJ2-7, the V gene TRBV10-2; 10 bases fit TRBD1. The V and J ends lost 6 bases and 5 bases, in that order; junction bases with no gene match: 4. This CDR3 contains 13 residues. The germline V gene has CDR1 WSHSY and CDR2 SAAADI. CDR3 protein: CASRDRGYNEQYF. Here the CDR3 DNA reads TGCGCCAGCAGGGACAGGGGGTACAACGAGCAGTACTTC.

With regard to this clone: Other DNA sequences in the same sample also yield this CDR3. The CDR3 is CASSQDRSGETQYF. The CDR3 DNA is TGCGCCAGCAGCCAAGATCGCAGCGGGGAGACCCAGTACTTC. The V call is TRBV4-3, the J call TRBJ2-5; D possibly corresponds to TRBD2 (6 bases). Trimming cost V 0 bases and J 5 bases, with 10 bases left between them. Germline V gene lookup returns CDR1 LGHNA and CDR2 YSLEER. The CDR3 length is 14 residues.

The genes are TRBV27 and TRBJ2-1; TRBD2 aligns across 10 bases. The CDR3 consists of 18 residues. With V trimmed by 3 bases and J by 0 bases, 8 bases remained unmatched. Germline V CDR1 and CDR2: MNHEY, SMNVEV (reference sequence). CDR3 coding DNA: TGTGCCAGCAGTTTGGGAACTAGCGGGATAAGCTCCTACAATGAGCAGTTCTTC. Protein: CASSLGTSGISSYNEQFF.

The chain uses TRBV7-9 and TRBJ2-1; a weak D match, TRBD2 (6 bases). Looked up from germline, CDR1 is SEHNR and CDR2 is FQNEAQ (reference sequence). There are 16 residues in the CDR3. The ends were cut back, 1 base at V and 3 bases at J, with 13 bases in the middle. Here the CDR3 DNA reads TGTGCCAGCAGCTTAGATGTAGCGGAGAACTACAATGAGCAGTTCTTC. Its translation: CASSLDVAENYNEQFF.

The chain couples TRBV5-4 to TRBJ1-6; D ambiguous. Germline CDR1 SGHNT, CDR2 YYREEE (reference sequence). The length of the CDR3 is 12 residues. Trimming cost V 4 bases and J 13 bases, with 12 bases left between them. CDR3 loop: CASSLPAGPLHF. CDR3 bases: TGTGCCAGCAGCCTACCCGCGGGTCCCCTCCACTTT.

The V gene is TRBV19, the J gene TRBJ2-7; TRBD2 matches at 7 bases. V lost 9 bases and J lost 3; bases outside the gene matches: 8. CDR1 and CDR2 from the germline V gene are LNHDA and SQIVND (reference sequence). The CDR3 runs 13 residues. The CDR3 region is CASSVAGVYEQYF. The CDR3 region has the DNA TGTGCCAGCAGCGTGGCGGGAGTCTACGAGCAGTACTTC.

The rearrangement links TRBV9 to TRBJ1-3; D might be TRBD1 (5 bases). V lost 1 base, J lost 2 bases, and 10 bases lay in between. The CDR3 length is 15 residues. Germline CDR1 and CDR2: SGDLS and YYNGEE. The CDR3 DNA follows: TGTGCCAGCAGCGTAACAGGTTCCCCTGGAAACACCATATATTTT. Protein product: CASSVTGSPGNTIYF.

This chain connects TRBV6-6 to TRBJ2-1; TRBD2 aligns across 12 bases. The germline V gene encodes CDR1 MNHNY and CDR2 SVGAGI (reference sequence). The junction had 4 bases not matched to a gene; V was cut back by 5 bases and J by 8 bases. The CDR3 extends over 14 amino acids. CDR3 protein: CASSPWTSGDEQFF. The DNA for the CDR3 is TGTGCCAGCAGTCCCTGGACTAGCGGGGATGAGCAGTTCTTC.

This clone was seen just once. The rearrangement links TRBV7-9 to TRBJ2-5, with TRBD1 as a possible D gene (6 bases). CDR1 SEHNR and CDR2 FQNEAQ come from the germline V gene (reference sequence). Trimming took off 1 base at V and 4 bases at J, with 13 bases between the two ends. The CDR3 contains 15 residues. Written as DNA, the CDR3 is TGTGCCAGCAGCTTAGAACCCACAGGGACAGAGACCCAGTACTTC. Translating gives CASSLEPTGTETQYF.

As DNA, the CDR3 is TGTGCCATCAGTGAGTCGCCCCCGACTAGCGGGGGGGCGACGAGGGAGCAGTACTTC. This codes for CAISESPPTSGGATREQYF. V gene TRBV10-3 combines with J gene TRBJ2-7, with 14 bases identical to TRBD2. Germline trimming cut 0 bases from V and 7 bases from J; bases unmatched to any gene: 14. Germline V CDR1 and CDR2: ENHRY, SYGVKD. There are 19 residues in the CDR3.

The V call is TRBV11-2, the J call TRBJ2-5, with unresolved D. The V gene lost 9 bases and the J gene lost 5 bases, with 16 bases spanning the gap. The CDR3 is 13 residues long. The germline V gene has CDR1 SGHAT and CDR2 FQNNGV. The DNA for the CDR3 is TGTGCCAGTCAGAAGTGGGGTCAGGAGACCCAGTACTTC. Translated: CASQKWGQETQYF. The variable domain in full, with the rest retrieved from reference TRBV11-2 and TRBJ2-5, is EAGVAQSPRYKIIEKRQSVAFWCNPISGHATLYWYQQILGQGPKLLIQFQNNGVVDDSQLPKDRFSAERLKGVDSTLKIQPAKLEDSAVYLCASQKWGQETQYFGPGTRLLVL.

This clone was found once. The chain is built from TRBV4-3 and TRBJ1-1, with a possible D match to TRBD1 (6 bases). V shed 0 bases and J shed 5 bases, with 7 bases lying between them. The germline V gene has CDR1 LGHNA and CDR2 YSLEER. The CDR3 spans 13 residues. In DNA, the CDR3 is TGCGCCAGCAGCCAAGAAGGGGGAACTGAAGCTTTCTTT. Protein sequence: CASSQEGGTEAFF.

V usage is TRBV20-1 and J usage is TRBJ1-1, with D unresolved. V lost 7 bases to trimming and J lost 3 bases, with 9 bases between them. This CDR3 spans 11 amino acids. Germline CDR1 DFQATT, CDR2 SNEGSKA (reference sequence). CDR3 sequence (DNA): TGCAGTGTTAGTCGAGACACTGAAGCTTTCTTT. This translates into CSVSRDTEAFF.

V gene TRBV18 combines with J gene TRBJ1-1, with no clear D. CDR1 is KGHSH and CDR2 is LQKENI in the germline V gene. The V end was cut by 3 bases, the J end by 0 bases, with 8 bases between. The CDR3 is 14 amino acids. The CDR3 here is CASSPGGMNTEAFF. For the CDR3, the DNA is TGTGCCAGCTCACCCGGTGGTATGAACACTGAAGCTTTCTTT.

This clone was counted once. The J gene is TRBJ2-2, the V gene TRBV11-3; 7 positions agree with TRBD1. The CDR3 is made up of 12 amino acids. Losses at the gene ends were 6 bases for V and 7 bases for J; bases not matched to a gene: 2. Germline assignment: CDR1 SGHNT and CDR2 YENEEA. CDR3 nucleotide sequence: TGTGCCAGCAGTTCAGGGGGCGGGGAGCTGTTTTTT. Protein product: CASSSGGGELFF. Using reference TRBV11-3 and TRBJ2-2 for the parts outside the CDR3, the full variable domain is EAGVVQSPRYKIIEKKQPVAFWCNPISGHNTLYWYLQNLGQGPELLIRYENEEAVDDSQLPKDRFSAERLKGVDSTLKIQPAELGDSAVYLCASSSGGGELFFGEGSRLTVL.

The sample holds a few counts of this clone. This sequence joins TRBV20-1 and TRBJ1-1; D gene ambiguous. Germline loops: CDR1 DFQATT, CDR2 SNEGSKA (reference sequence). The CDR3 has 11 amino acids. The CDR3 protein is CSLPLGTEAFF. The CDR3 bases are TGCAGCCTACCTTTGGGCACTGAAGCTTTCTTT.

This chain connects TRBV6-5 to TRBJ2-7, with TRBD1 matching 8 bases. Germline CDR1 reads MNHEY; CDR2 reads SVGAGI. The junction had 11 bases not matched to a gene; V was cut back by 5 bases and J by 5 bases. There are 15 residues in the CDR3. CDR3 in amino acids: CASSQQGELLHEQYF. DNA for the CDR3: TGTGCCAGCAGTCAACAGGGGGAACTCCTTCACGAGCAGTACTTC.

V and J are TRBV19 and TRBJ1-6, with D possibly TRBD1 on 5 matching bases. Germline V CDR1 and CDR2: LNHDA, SQIVND (reference sequence). This CDR3 contains 17 residues. V lost 4 bases and J lost 2, with 15 bases in between. The CDR3 sequence: CASSTYTGHPYNSPLHF. The CDR3 nucleotides are TGTGCCAGTAGTACCTACACGGGGCATCCCTATAATTCACCCCTCCACTTT.

The V gene is TRBV5-8, the J gene TRBJ2-7; 7 bases line up with TRBD1. The CDR3 has 14 amino acids. Germline values: CDR1 SGHTS, CDR2 YDEGEE. V trimming: 7 bases; J trimming: 4 bases; junction bases outside the gene matches: 11. The DNA of the CDR3 is TGTGCCAGCGAGGGGGCGAACGAGGGATACGAGCAGTACTTC. It yields the protein CASEGANEGYEQYF.

V is TRBV29-1 and J is TRBJ2-7, with TRBD2 matching over 8 bases. The V gene's germline CDR1 is SQVTM and CDR2 ANQGSEA. V was pared by 0 bases and J by 6 bases, with 7 bases of the junction left unmatched. This CDR3 has 14 amino acids. This CDR3 reads CSVEDQGLVAEQYF. The CDR3 DNA follows: TGCAGCGTTGAAGATCAGGGACTAGTAGCCGAGCAGTACTTC.

V is TRBV13 and J is TRBJ2-5, with D possibly matching TRBD2 (7 bases). Per germline, CDR1 PRHDT and CDR2 FYEKMQ (reference sequence). V lost 2 bases and J lost 4, with 23 bases in between. CDR3 length equals 18 residues. In DNA, the CDR3 is TGTGCCAGCAGCTTATTGGGGGGCGCGGGAGTGGGGCCAGAGACCCAGTACTTC. Its translation: CASSLLGGAGVGPETQYF. Together with reference TRBV13 and TRBJ2-5, the CDR3 gives the full variable domain: AAGVIQSPRHLIKEKRETATLKCYPIPRHDTVYWYQQGPGQDPQFLISFYEKMQSDKGSIPDRFSAQQFSDYHSELNMSSLELGDSALYFCASSLLGGAGVGPETQYFGPGTRLLVL.

J is TRBJ2-1 and V is TRBV28; perhaps TRBD1 as D (6 bases). V was clipped by 6 bases and J by 9 bases, with 12 bases between them. Germline V CDR1 and CDR2: MDHEN, SYDVKM. The CDR3 is 12 amino acids. CDR3 protein: CASRQGWSEQFF. The CDR3 DNA reads TGTGCCAGCAGGCAGGGGTGGAGTGAGCAGTTCTTC.